This T cell receptor (beta chain) comes out of a study of T cell clones after liver transplantation. At the level of the study: Standard immunosuppression, with no induction, continued until 12-24 months after transplant.

Regarding the study as a whole: Donor-reactive sequences fell more than third party-reactive ones, suggesting partial deletion.

Method: immunoSEQ multiplex PCR; TCRdb's copy keeps in-frame clones and lacks some. The sample contains some 11,000 clones, around 74% of which appear only once. A few counts support this clone. The antigen is unknown. CDR1 SGHRS and CDR2 YFSETQ come from the germline V gene. This CDR3 is 17 amino acids long. Trimming removed 4 bases from V and 0 bases from J; junction bases left unmatched: 11. The chain uses TRBV5-1 and TRBJ2-7; 9 bases are a match to TRBD2. The sequences come from CD8+ T cells from blood, collected at the 22-month timepoint. The sequence came from a human patient who received a liver transplant. Part of the T cell pool may stem from the graft donor. CDR3 region: CASSPWVAGVSSYEQYF. CDR3 sequence (DNA): TGCGCCAGCAGCCCGTGGGTAGCGGGGGTCAGCTCCTACGAGCAGTACTTC.